Presented here are 2 T cell receptor beta chains from one specimen sequenced in a study of monozygotic twins with inflammatory bowel disease. TCRdb re-called the 5' RACE reads and gives one entry per CDR3 protein, without DNA. The clone table shows around 230,000 distinct CDR3 sequences, with the ten largest holding approximately 1.6%. Specimen: blood. These receptors all come from a human donor with ulcerative colitis or Crohn's disease, or a healthy co-twin of an affected twin (not recorded which).

The chain has TRBV15 and TRBJ2-1; no DNA is available, so the TRBD2 call from TCRdb remains unchecked. Germline lookup yields CDR1 LNHNV and CDR2 YYDKDF (reference sequence). CDR3 length equals 14 residues. Here the CDR3 reads CATSGGRNYNEQFF.

The chain is built from TRBV5-1 and TRBJ1-4; TCRdb's D call of TRBD1 is untestable without DNA. The CDR3 has 16 amino acids. CDR1 and CDR2 from the germline V gene are SGHRS and YFSETQ. The CDR3 region is CASSLYTAPPNEKQFF.